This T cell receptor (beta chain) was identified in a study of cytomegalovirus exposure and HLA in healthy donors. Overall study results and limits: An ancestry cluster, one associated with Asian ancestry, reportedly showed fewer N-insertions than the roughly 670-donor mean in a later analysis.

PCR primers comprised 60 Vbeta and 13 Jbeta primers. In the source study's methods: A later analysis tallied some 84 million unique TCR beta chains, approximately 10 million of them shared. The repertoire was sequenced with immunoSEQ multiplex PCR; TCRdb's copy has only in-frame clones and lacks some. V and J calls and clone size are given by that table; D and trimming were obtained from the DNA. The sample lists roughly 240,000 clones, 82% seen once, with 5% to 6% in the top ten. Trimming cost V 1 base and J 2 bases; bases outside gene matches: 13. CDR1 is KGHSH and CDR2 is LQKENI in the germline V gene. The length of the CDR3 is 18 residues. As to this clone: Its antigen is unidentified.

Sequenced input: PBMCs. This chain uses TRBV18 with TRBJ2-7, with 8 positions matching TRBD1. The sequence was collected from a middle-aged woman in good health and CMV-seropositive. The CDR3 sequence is CASSPRGDQTGVAYEQYF. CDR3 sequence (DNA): TGTGCCAGCTCACCACGTGGTGACCAGACAGGGGTGGCCTACGAGCAGTACTTC.